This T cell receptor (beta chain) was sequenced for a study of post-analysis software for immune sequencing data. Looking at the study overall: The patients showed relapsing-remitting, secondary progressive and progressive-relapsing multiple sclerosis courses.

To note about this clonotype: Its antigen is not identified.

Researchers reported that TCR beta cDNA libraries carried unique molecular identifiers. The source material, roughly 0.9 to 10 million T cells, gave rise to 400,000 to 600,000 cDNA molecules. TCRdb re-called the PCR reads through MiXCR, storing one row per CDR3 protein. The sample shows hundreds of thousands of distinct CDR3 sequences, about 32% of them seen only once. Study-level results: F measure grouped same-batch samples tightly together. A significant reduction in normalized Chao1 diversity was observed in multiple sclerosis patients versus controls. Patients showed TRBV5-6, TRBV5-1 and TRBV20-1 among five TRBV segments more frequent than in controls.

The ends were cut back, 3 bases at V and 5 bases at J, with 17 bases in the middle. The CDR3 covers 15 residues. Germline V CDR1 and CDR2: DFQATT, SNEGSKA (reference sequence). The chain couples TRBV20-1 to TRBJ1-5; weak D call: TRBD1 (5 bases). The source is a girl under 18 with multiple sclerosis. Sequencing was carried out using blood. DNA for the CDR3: TGCAGTGCTAGTAGGCTCGGGGGTCGTGATCAGCCCCAGCATTTT. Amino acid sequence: CSASRLGGRDQPQHF.